This entry features one T cell receptor beta chain sequence. Its antigen is currently unknown. This sample was included in a study of somatic mutations in cytotoxic T cells in rheumatoid arthritis. As for the study in general: A roughly 30 ml EDTA sample of patient blood was drawn right after diagnosis, before any treatment. Among the T-cell populations stained with V beta antibodies, some were separated by flow sorting at nearly 100% purity, including V beta1+ cells whose TCRB was sequenced. General study points: Slight underrepresentation of TRBV07 in rheumatoid arthritis patients was not adjusted for multiple comparisons.

TCRdb's table, derived via immunoSEQ multiplex PCR, lists solely in-frame clones and lacks some. The sample contains almost 9,000 clones, 79% of which appear only once. The CDR3 spans 13 residues. CDR1 is LNHDA, CDR2 SQIVND, per germline (reference sequence). The receptor was derived from an adult with rheumatoid arthritis. The chain carries TRBV19 and TRBJ1-5, with 7 bases fitting TRBD1. Sequencing was carried out using CD8+ T cells sorted from blood. CDR3 in DNA: TGTGCGTCCGGGACAGTTAATAATCAGCCCCAGCATTTT. As protein: CASGTVNNQPQHF.